This T cell receptor beta chain came from a study of blood T cell repertoires in COVID-19. Method: immunoSEQ multiplex PCR; TCRdb's copy keeps in-frame clones and lacks some. The profile covers 200,000 to 300,000 clones, with approximately 90% appearing a single time and about 1% taken by the ten largest. Which cohort a participant joined came from the clinical history participants gave. Specimen: PBMCs or T cells enriched from blood (not recorded which). The sequence was obtained from a man between 50 and 59 years old who had been exposed to COVID-19.

Written as DNA, the CDR3 is TGTGCCAGTGCAAATGGCCAGGGTTATGGCTACACCTTC. It encodes CASANGQGYGYTF. The V and J genes are TRBV28 and TRBJ1-2; weak D call: TRBD1 (5 bases). V lost 9 bases and J 5 bases, leaving 16 bases between the germline ends. CDR1 and CDR2 (germline): MDHEN, SYDVKM. The CDR3 spans 13 residues.